A single sample is the source of the 8 T cell receptor beta chains below, sequenced in a study of PD-1 blockade in classical Hodgkin lymphoma. Profiling relied on immunoSEQ multiplex PCR, and the TCRdb table lists in-frame clones only, not all of them. The table has 20,000 to 30,000 clones, roughly 89% seen once; the top ten hold about 0.55%. The time point here: newly diagnosed, previously untreated cHL patient sample. Magnetic negative selection served to purify CD4+ T cells out of PBMCs that had been thawed. Specimen: CD4+ T cells from blood. The receptor set was obtained from a human donor with classical Hodgkin lymphoma.

The CDR3 loop is CASSLDRTTDTQYF. CDR3 in DNA: TGTGCCAGCAGTTTGGACAGAACCACAGATACGCAGTATTTT. The chain couples TRBV6-5 to TRBJ2-3; possible D gene TRBD1, 6 bases. Germline V gives CDR1 MNHEY, CDR2 SVGAGI. CDR3 length: 14 amino acids. V lost 4 bases and J 2 bases, leaving 10 bases between the germline ends.

The chain links TRBV5-1 to TRBJ2-5; D not certain. Trimming cost V 4 bases and J 3 bases, with 16 bases left between them. The CDR3 runs 15 residues. Germline V CDR1 and CDR2: SGHRS, YFSETQ. CDR3 sequence (DNA): TGCGCCAGCAGCCCGGGCAGCCTCCCCAAAGAGACCCAGTACTTC. This translates into CASSPGSLPKETQYF.

This chain joins TRBV19 and TRBJ1-1; D possibly corresponds to TRBD1 (5 bases). V shed 0 bases and J shed 3 bases, with 8 bases lying between them. The CDR3 is 14 residues long. The germline V gene has CDR1 LNHDA and CDR2 SQIVND (reference sequence). In DNA, the CDR3 is TGTGCCAGTAGTATAGACAGGGATTACACTGAAGCTTTCTTT. Its protein is CASSIDRDYTEAFF.

The V gene is TRBV7-2, the J gene TRBJ1-3; D gene uncertain. Trimming shortened V by 1 base and J by 0 bases, and 10 bases separated the two germline ends. The CDR3 is 16 residues long. From germline, CDR1 is SGHTA and CDR2 FQGNSA. For the CDR3, the DNA is TGTGCCAGCAGCTTAGGGGCAGGCCCCTCTGGAAACACCATATATTTT. Protein sequence: CASSLGAGPSGNTIYF.

The rearrangement links TRBV7-9 to TRBJ2-3; D unresolved. CDR3 size: 10 residues. The germline CDR1 and CDR2 sequences are SEHNR and FQNEAQ (reference sequence). Between the trimmed V and J ends, which lost 6 bases and 5 bases, there was a span of 3 bases. CDR3 in amino acids: CASRIDTQYF. The DNA of the CDR3 is TGTGCCAGCAGGATAGATACGCAGTATTTT. Drawing the rest from reference TRBV7-9 and TRBJ2-3, the complete variable domain is DTGVSQNPRHKITKRGQNVTFRCDPISEHNRLYWYRQTLGQGPEFLTYFQNEAQLEKSRLLSDRFSAERPKGSFSTLEIQRTEQGDSAMYLCASRIDTQYFGPGTRLTVL.

The gene calls are TRBV7-9 and TRBJ2-4; no definite D call. The CDR3 covers 15 residues. V was clipped by 7 bases and J by 4 bases, with 17 bases between them. Germline loops: CDR1 SEHNR, CDR2 FQNEAQ (reference sequence). CDR3 amino acids: CASIPPLDGKNIQYF. The DNA of the CDR3 is TGTGCCAGCATCCCCCCCCTGGACGGAAAAAACATTCAGTACTTC.

The V and J genes are TRBV5-4 and TRBJ2-1, with TRBD1 identical over 7 bases. CDR3 length: 14 residues. CDR1 is SGHNT, CDR2 YYREEE, per germline (reference sequence). The ends lost 0 bases at V and 6 bases at J; junction bases unmatched: 3. CDR3 coding DNA: TGTGCCAGCAGCTTGGGACAGGGACGCAATGAGCAGTTCTTC. Residues: CASSLGQGRNEQFF.

The chain recombines TRBV7-2 with TRBJ1-2; D call uncertain. The CDR3 is 14 amino acids. Germline assignment: CDR1 SGHTA and CDR2 FQGNSA. V shed 5 bases and J shed 3 bases, with 13 bases lying between them. CDR3 sequence (DNA): TGTGCCAGCAGCCTCCATACAGATCACTATGGCTACACCTTC. As protein: CASSLHTDHYGYTF.